The rows below give T cell receptor beta chains drawn from one sample of a study of blood T cell repertoires in COVID-19. Produced via immunoSEQ multiplex PCR; TCRdb's table is partial and in-frame only. The data hold a few hundred thousand clones, with around nine tenths observed a single time. The specimen was peripheral blood. Receptors originate from a man between 60 and 75 years old with acute or convalescent COVID-19. Each CDR3 is given without its conserved first and last residue. Fields, in order: V gene, CDR3 protein.

TRBV11-2,ASSKSDRAYEQY
TRBV27,ASSAGTVTEAF
TRBV27,ASSSRGDTQY
TRBV28,ASSPDRAVYEQY
TRBV6-5,ASMTWTGSMRYT
TRBV6-5,ASTETSGGGNEQF
TRBV7-3,ASSLNGGAQETQY
TRBV5-4,ASSLWHREAYEQY
TRBV7-2,ASSLITGAGNTIY
TRBV7-3,ASRNRDTGELF
TRBV11-2,ASTHRSRGGTEAF
TRBV7-6,ASLRGYQETQY
TRBV5-1,ASSLLGGYQPQH
TRBV5-6,ASSRGGASSNQPQH
TRBV21-1,ASSVTGEHYGYT
TRBV19,ASTGLTEAF
TRBV12-3/TRBV12-4,ASSPGGEQF
TRBV19,ASSIRQADYGYT
TRBV5-1,ASSLEGAKGNTIY
TRBV3-1/TRBV3-2,ASRGGGYSPLH
TRBV11-3,ASSRRLAGHTGELF
TRBV11-1,ASSQDRGNSPLH
TRBV9,ASSVDAQNYGYT
TRBV5-5,ASSLAQGNSPLH
TRBV7-8,ASSFSAGVPGELF
TRBV7-3,ASSLAGLAGNNEQF
TRBV7-2,ASSLQSGGLVNEQF
TRBV21-1,ASSRRLAGGGNPDYEQY
TRBV4-3,ASSQGDRGRTEAF
TRBV7-2,ASSLVVTGGPTGELF
TRBV9,ASSAGGAYEQY
TRBV10-1,ARYQGARRGLLGSPLH
TRBV6-4,ASSGTSGGPPDTQY
TRBV19,ASLRTDLSNQPQH
TRBV12-5,ASGLGSSGFSYEQY
TRBV6-5,ASSYFGGGRGEQY
TRBV2,ASTPNMRRFYEQY